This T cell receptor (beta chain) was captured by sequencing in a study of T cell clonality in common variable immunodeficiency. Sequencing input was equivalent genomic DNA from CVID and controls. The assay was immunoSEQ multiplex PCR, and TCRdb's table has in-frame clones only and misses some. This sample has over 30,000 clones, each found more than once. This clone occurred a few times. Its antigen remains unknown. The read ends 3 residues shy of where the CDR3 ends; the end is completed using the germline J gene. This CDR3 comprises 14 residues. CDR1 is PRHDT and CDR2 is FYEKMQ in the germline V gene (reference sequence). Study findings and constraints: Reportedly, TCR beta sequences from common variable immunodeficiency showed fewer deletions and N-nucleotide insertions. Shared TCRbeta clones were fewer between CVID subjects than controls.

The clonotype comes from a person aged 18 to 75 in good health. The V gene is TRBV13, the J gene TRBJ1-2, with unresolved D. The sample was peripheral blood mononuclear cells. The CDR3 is CASRRGRYSYDYTF. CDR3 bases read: TGTGCCAGCCGACGAGGCAGGTATTCCTACGAC. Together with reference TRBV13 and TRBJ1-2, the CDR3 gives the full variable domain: AAGVIQSPRHLIKEKRETATLKCYPIPRHDTVYWYQQGPGQDPQFLISFYEKMQSDKGSIPDRFSAQQFSDYHSELNMSSLELGDSALYFCASRRGRYSYDYTFGSGTRLTVV.